One sample yielded the 10 T cell receptor beta chains listed below, sequenced in a study of response to subunit inactivated influenza vaccine (dated by TCRdb to the late 2010s). What the time point label conveys for this sample: around 42 days after influenza vaccine administration. The library was produced with RT-PCR. TCRdb names Illumina HiSeq 2500 as the instrument used. The raw public data were reprocessed by TCRdb itself: fastp quality trimming at Q25, MiXCR clonotype calling, in-frame beta chains only. Rows matching on CDR3 protein sequence are summarized as one entry with the most common DNA and genes. The sample data list approximately 480,000 distinct CDR3 sequences, and approximately 11% of these were observed just once. 9.5% to 15% of the sample rests with the top ten. The specimen comprised PBMCs from blood, sampled roughly 45 days after vaccination. These receptor sequences come from a man between 45 and 60 years old who received an inactivated influenza vaccine. Donor details come from another sample of the same person, matched by shared clones.

The V gene is TRBV11-2, the J gene TRBJ2-1; the D call may be TRBD1 or TRBD2 (6 bases each). Germline V lookup: CDR1 SGHAT, CDR2 FQNNGV. Trimming removed 5 bases from V and 2 bases from J, with 13 bases in between. This CDR3 has 15 residues. The CDR3 DNA reads as TGTGCCAGCAGCCGCGGGACACCGACCTACAATGAGCAGTTCTTC. Its translation: CASSRGTPTYNEQFF.

This clonotype came up many times. The chain employs TRBV3-1 and TRBJ2-3, with a tentative D call TRBD2 (7 bases). V dropped 4 bases and J dropped 8 bases, with 16 bases sitting between them. Germline V gene sequence: CDR1 LGHDT, CDR2 YNNKEL (reference sequence). This CDR3 is built from 14 residues. CDR3 DNA sequence: TGTGCCAGCAGCCCGCTGAGGGGGGGCGGTACGCAGTATTTT. The encoded protein is CASSPLRGGGTQYF.

In its sample, this clonotype was seen many times. The chain carries TRBV3-1 and TRBJ1-1; D remains ambiguous. The CDR3 length is 13 residues. Germline CDR1 and CDR2: LGHDT and YNNKEL (reference sequence). Trimming stripped 2 bases from V and 6 bases from J, with 10 bases between. CDR3 protein: CASSQSYRAEAFF. CDR3 coding DNA: TGTGCCAGCAGCCAAAGTTACCGTGCTGAAGCTTTCTTT.

The CDR3 loop is CASSSTGRLAGLITDTQYF. The CDR3, as DNA: TGTGCCAGCAGTTCAACAGGGCGCCTAGCGGGCCTGATCACAGATACGCAGTATTTT. V is TRBV28 and J is TRBJ2-3; 8 bases agree with TRBD2. Germline trimming cut 4 bases from V and 2 bases from J; bases unmatched to any gene: 17. Germline-derived CDR1 and CDR2 are MDHEN and SYDVKM. The length of the CDR3 is 19 residues.

The chain's CDR3 is CASSYLAGGPSEQFF. The CDR3 DNA follows: TGTGCCAGCAGTTACCTAGCGGGGGGGCCCAGTGAGCAGTTCTTC. The chain combines TRBV6-5 with TRBJ2-1; TRBD2 matches 12 bases. CDR3 length: 15 amino acids. V gave up 2 bases and J gave up 9 bases; unmatched junction bases: 5. Looked up from germline, CDR1 is MNHEY and CDR2 is SVGAGI.

This clonotype was detected many times. The rearrangement links TRBV12-3 or TRBV12-4 to TRBJ2-1; weak D call: TRBD1 (6 bases). The V gene lost 4 bases and the J gene lost 12 bases, with 19 bases spanning the gap. The CDR3 extends over 14 amino acids. DNA for the CDR3: TGTGCCAGCAGTTCACAGACTACAGGGTTTATGCAGTTCTTC. This gives the protein CASSSQTTGFMQFF.

Remarks on this clonotype: This may come from a read error, since a much larger clone is one base off. V is TRBV12-3 or TRBV12-4 and J is TRBJ1-1, with 9 nucleotides matching TRBD1. This CDR3 comprises 14 residues. CDR3 region: CVSRLTGGPFEAFF. The CDR3 DNA reads as TGTGTCAGCAGACTTACAGGGGGCCCCTTTGAAGCTTTCTTT.

This clonotype was found a few times. This chain uses TRBV29-1 with TRBJ1-2, with TRBD1 matching 12 bases. This CDR3 is 13 amino acids long. The ends lost 4 bases at V and 8 bases at J; junction bases unmatched: 5. Germline loops: CDR1 SQVTM, CDR2 ANQGSEA. In DNA, the CDR3 is TGCAGCGTTGTCTCCGGGACAGGGGGCGGCTACACCTTC. Protein product: CSVVSGTGGGYTF.

V gene TRBV11-3 combines with J gene TRBJ1-1; 7 bases align to TRBD1. Germline trimming cut 5 bases from V and 3 bases from J; bases unmatched to any gene: 6. The germline CDR1 and CDR2 sequences are SGHNT and YENEEA. This CDR3 comprises 14 residues. CDR3 sequence (DNA): TGTGCCAGCAGCCCTCTTACAGGGGACACTGAAGCTTTCTTT. As protein: CASSPLTGDTEAFF.

This clonotype has a handful of counts. This chain links TRBV6-2 or TRBV6-3 with TRBJ2-1; a weak D match, TRBD2 (6 bases). The CDR3 is 16 amino acids. Germline CDR1 and CDR2: MNHEY and SVGEGT. Trimming pared 5 bases from V and 8 bases from J, leaving 22 bases between. The CDR3 loop is CASSAKYGTPFYEQFF. Here the CDR3 DNA reads TGTGCCAGCAGTGCCAAATACGGGACTCCCTTCTATGAGCAGTTCTTC.